The rows below give T cell receptor beta chains drawn from one sample of a study of OX40 agonist ivuxolimab in advanced cancers. Generated by immunoSEQ multiplex PCR, the TCRdb table keeps only in-frame clones and is missing some. The sample yields approximately 17,000 clones, about 71% seen once. Sequenced here: CD4+ or CD8+ T cells sorted from blood, sampled in a trial of the OX40 agonist ivuxolimab. Source of these receptors: an adult with an advanced solid tumor such as melanoma, head and neck, liver or kidney cancer. CDR3s include the opening cysteine and the closing phenylalanine or tryptophan. D genes are given only for firm matches. Only some rows state a clone size, as once, few, many or a class for expanded clones.

size	V	D	J	DNA	CDR3
few	TRBV2	TRBD1	TRBJ2-7	TGTGCCAGCAGTGGGGGACAGGGTTCCTTC	CASSGGQGSF
once	TRBV6-5	TRBD2	TRBJ2-3	TGTGCCACCAACCTAGGACTAGCGGATGCAGATACGCAGTATTTT	CATNLGLADADTQYF
NA	TRBV28	NA	TRBJ2-7	TGTGCCAGCAGTTTAGGGTCAGTCATCCCCTACGAGCAGTACTTC	CASSLGSVIPYEQYF
NA	TRBV2	NA	TRBJ2-6	TGTGCCAGCAGCGCGGGGGGACAGGAGCACTCTGGGGCCAACGTCCTGACTTTC	CASSAGGQEHSGANVLTF
NA	TRBV6-5	NA	TRBJ2-1	TGTGCCAGCAGTTACGAGGGGCGCTACAATGAGCAGTTCTTC	CASSYEGRYNEQFF
NA	TRBV7-9	NA	TRBJ2-3	TGTGCCAGCAGCTCCCCCGGCACAGATACGCAGTATTTT	CASSSPGTDTQYF
NA	TRBV19	TRBD1	TRBJ1-2	TGTGCCAGTAGTGCACCCCCTTCGACAGGGAGAAACCCGACCTATGGCTACACCTTC	CASSAPPSTGRNPTYGYTF
NA	TRBV7-9	NA	TRBJ1-2	TGTGCCAGCAGCTTAGACTACGGCAGCACCTGTGGCTACACCTTC	CASSLDYGSTCGYTF
NA	TRBV28	TRBD2	TRBJ2-1	TGTGCCAGCAGTCCAAGGACTAGCGGGAGTTACAATGAGCAGTTCTTC	CASSPRTSGSYNEQFF
NA	TRBV5-4	TRBD2	TRBJ2-7	TGTGCCAGCAGATCCGGACTAGCGGGAGTTGCCTACGAGCAGTACTTC	CASRSGLAGVAYEQYF
few	TRBV6-5	TRBD2	TRBJ2-5	TGTGCCAGCAGTTACTGGGGACTAGCGGGCCAAGAGACCCAGTACTTC	CASSYWGLAGQETQYF
once	TRBV2	NA	TRBJ1-1	TGTGCCAGCAGCCCGGGAGGAGGGGATGAAGCTTTCTTT	CASSPGGGDEAFF
NA	TRBV27	NA	TRBJ1-5	TGTGCCGACACACTAGAATGGGGTAGCAATCAGCCCCAGCATTTT	CADTLEWGSNQPQHF
NA	TRBV7-8	TRBD2	TRBJ2-1	TGTGCCAGCAGCTTAGGGACTAGCGGAGGCTCCTACAACGAGCAGTTCTTC	CASSLGTSGGSYNEQFF
once	TRBV10-2	TRBD2	TRBJ2-1	TGCGCCAGCAGTGAACTAGCGGGAGATTTGTTCGATGAGCAGTTCTTC	CASSELAGDLFDEQFF
NA	TRBV6-6	TRBD2	TRBJ2-1	TGTGCCAGCAGGCCACTAGCGGGAGGTTACAATGAGCAGTTCTTC	CASRPLAGGYNEQFF
NA	TRBV7-9	NA	TRBJ1-1	TGTGCCAGCAGCTTGGTTAATCGGTATGAAGCTTTCTTT	CASSLVNRYEAFF
NA	TRBV1	NA	TRBJ1-5	TGCACCAGCAGCCAAGATAAAGGCGAGGGCGAGCAGCCCCAGCATTTT	CTSSQDKGEGEQPQHF
NA	TRBV6-6	NA	TRBJ2-2	TGTGCCAGCAGTTACGGTATCGGGGAGCTGTTTTTT	CASSYGIGELFF
few	TRBV30	TRBD2	TRBJ2-3	TGTGCCTGGACCCCCCAACCTAGCGGGAGGGCCTCAGATACGCAGTATTTT	CAWTPQPSGRASDTQYF
NA	TRBV4-1	NA	TRBJ2-3	TGCGCCAGCAGCCAAGACCCCCCAACCGGAGATACGCAGTATTTT	CASSQDPPTGDTQYF
NA	TRBV27	TRBD2	TRBJ2-7	TGTGCCAGCAGCCAAGAAGTAGCGGGGGCCTACGAGCAGTACTTC	CASSQEVAGAYEQYF
NA	TRBV6-6	TRBD1	TRBJ2-1	TGTGCCAGCAGTTACTCGACAGGGGAACGGGATGAGCAGTTCTTC	CASSYSTGERDEQFF
NA	TRBV10-2	TRBD2	TRBJ2-1	TGCGCCAGCAGTCGACTAGCGGGAGGGACCTACAATGAGCAGTTCTTC	CASSRLAGGTYNEQFF
NA	TRBV2	NA	TRBJ1-1	TGTGCCAGCAGTTACGCGCAGAACACTGAAGCTTTCTTT	CASSYAQNTEAFF
NA	TRBV6-5	NA	TRBJ1-2	TGTGCCAGCAGTTACTCGGCCCAGTCCTATGGCTACACCTTC	CASSYSAQSYGYTF
NA	TRBV27	NA	TRBJ2-7	TGTGCCAGCAGTCCGGACGGATACGAGCAGTACTTC	CASSPDGYEQYF
NA	TRBV27	NA	TRBJ2-2	TGTGCCAGCAGTTTCCTAGCGAACGGGGAGCTGTTTTTT	CASSFLANGELFF
NA	TRBV27	TRBD2	TRBJ2-7	TGTGCCAGCAGTCCCAAAGGGCCGACTAGCCCCCCTTCAGGGGAGCAGTACTTC	CASSPKGPTSPPSGEQYF
few	TRBV7-6	NA	TRBJ1-1	TGTGCCAGCAGCTTAGTTGGGAGTGAAGCTTTCTTT	CASSLVGSEAFF
NA	TRBV5-6	NA	TRBJ2-7	TGTGCCAGCAGTTCCGGGCCTTACGAGCAGTACTTC	CASSSGPYEQYF
NA	TRBV27	TRBD2	TRBJ2-3	TGTGCCATCACCGCGGGACTAGCGAACACAGATACGCAGTATTTT	CAITAGLANTDTQYF
NA	TRBV5-3	TRBD2	TRBJ2-3	TGTGCCAGCAGCGCGGCTAGCGGGGACTTAGGTACGCAGTATTTT	CASSAASGDLGTQYF
NA	TRBV5-5	NA	TRBJ2-7	TGTGCCAGCAGCCATGTCGGGACCCCCATTTCTCGGTCCTACGAGCAGTACTTC	CASSHVGTPISRSYEQYF
NA	TRBV4-2	NA	TRBJ2-7	TGTGCCAGCAGCCTACAGGGCTACGAGCAGTACTTC	CASSLQGYEQYF
NA	TRBV5-1	TRBD1	TRBJ2-7	TGCGCCAGCAGCTTCACAGGGGGAGCAGGCTACGAGCAGTACTTC	CASSFTGGAGYEQYF
NA	TRBV7-9	NA	TRBJ2-1	TGTGCCAGCGAAGACTCCACCGGACAGAGCTCCTACAATGAGCAGTTCTTC	CASEDSTGQSSYNEQFF
NA	TRBV11-2	TRBD1	TRBJ2-2	TGTGCCAGCAGCCACAGGGGTCCGAACACCGGGGAGCTGTTTTTT	CASSHRGPNTGELFF